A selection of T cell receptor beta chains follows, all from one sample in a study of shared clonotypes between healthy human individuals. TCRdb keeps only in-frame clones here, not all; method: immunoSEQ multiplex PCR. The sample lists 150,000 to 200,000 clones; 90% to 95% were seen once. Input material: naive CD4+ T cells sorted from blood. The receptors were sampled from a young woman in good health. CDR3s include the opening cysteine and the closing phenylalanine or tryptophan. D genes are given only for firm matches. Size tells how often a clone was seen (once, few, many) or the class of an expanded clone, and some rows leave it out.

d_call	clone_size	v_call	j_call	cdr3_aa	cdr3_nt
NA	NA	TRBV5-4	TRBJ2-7	CASSLEGIRHEQYF	TGTGCCAGCAGCTTGGAAGGGATACGACACGAGCAGTACTTC
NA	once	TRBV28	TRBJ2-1	CASRPHGGPYNEQFF	TGTGCCAGCAGACCCCACGGGGGACCCTACAATGAGCAGTTCTTC
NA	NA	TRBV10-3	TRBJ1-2	CAIRPGSTNYGYTF	TGTGCCATCAGGCCGGGCAGCACTAACTATGGCTACACCTTC
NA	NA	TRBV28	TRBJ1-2	CASRTLRVGGYTF	TGTGCCAGCAGGACCCTTAGGGTCGGCGGCTACACCTTC
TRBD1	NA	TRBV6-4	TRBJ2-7	CASSGEDRPSSYEQYF	TGTGCCAGCAGTGGAGAGGACAGGCCGAGCTCCTACGAGCAGTACTTC
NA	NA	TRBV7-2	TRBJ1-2	CASSFAGTYTDGYTF	TGTGCCAGCAGCTTTGCAGGGACCTATACCGATGGCTACACCTTC
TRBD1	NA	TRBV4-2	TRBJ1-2	CASSSRPTTGASYGYTF	TGTGCCAGCAGCTCCAGACCTACCACAGGGGCGAGCTATGGCTACACCTTC
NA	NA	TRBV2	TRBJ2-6	CASSPEGAPGANVLTF	TGTGCCAGCAGTCCGGAGGGGGCGCCCGGGGCCAACGTCCTGACTTTC
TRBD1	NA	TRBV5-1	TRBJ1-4	CASSLQGDEKLFF	TGCGCCAGCAGCTTACAGGGGGACGAAAAACTGTTTTTT
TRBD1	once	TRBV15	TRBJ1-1	CATSRGTGSAAFF	TGTGCCACCAGCAGGGGGACAGGGTCGGCAGCTTTCTTT
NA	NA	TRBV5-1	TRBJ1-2	CASSLAGQQGGYTF	TGCGCCAGCAGCTTGGCCGGCCAACAGGGTGGCTACACCTTC
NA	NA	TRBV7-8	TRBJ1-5	CASIDYRVNQPQHF	TGTGCCAGCATCGACTACAGGGTCAATCAGCCCCAGCATTTT
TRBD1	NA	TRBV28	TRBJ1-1	CASTRNRGPAFF	TGTGCCAGCACACGAAACAGGGGTCCGGCTTTCTTT
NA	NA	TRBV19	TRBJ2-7	CASSPDSGSFGEQYF	TGTGCCAGTAGTCCTGATTCCGGGTCCTTTGGGGAGCAGTACTTC
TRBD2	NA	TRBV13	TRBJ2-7	CASSSTSARNYEQYF	TGTGCCAGCAGCTCAACTAGCGCCAGAAACTACGAGCAGTACTTC
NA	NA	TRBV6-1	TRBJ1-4	CASSLTGYTNEKLFF	TGTGCCAGCAGTCTAACGGGATATACGAATGAAAAACTGTTTTTT
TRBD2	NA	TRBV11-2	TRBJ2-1	CASSLAPTSEGEQFF	TGTGCCAGCAGCTTAGCTCCGACTAGCGAGGGTGAGCAGTTCTTC
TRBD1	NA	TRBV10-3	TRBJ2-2	CAISERQGPANTGELFF	TGTGCCATCAGTGAACGACAGGGCCCCGCGAACACCGGGGAGCTGTTTTTT
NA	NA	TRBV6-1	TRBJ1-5	CASSEALGENQPQHF	TGTGCCAGCAGTGAAGCGCTTGGAGAAAATCAGCCCCAGCATTTT
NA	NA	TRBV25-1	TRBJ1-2	CASSRQASNYGYTF	TGTGCCAGCAGTCGCCAGGCTTCTAACTATGGCTACACCTTC
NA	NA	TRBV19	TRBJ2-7	CASSVRGGEQYF	TGTGCCAGTAGTGTTAGAGGGGGTGAGCAGTACTTC
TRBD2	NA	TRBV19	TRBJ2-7	CASSSTSGRPGEQYF	TGTGCCAGTAGTTCGACTAGCGGGCGCCCTGGCGAGCAGTACTTC
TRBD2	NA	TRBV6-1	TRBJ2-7	CASGVAGGYEQYF	TGTGCCAGCGGCGTAGCGGGAGGGTACGAGCAGTACTTC
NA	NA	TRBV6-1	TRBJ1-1	CASSEAAPGRLTEAFF	TGTGCCAGCAGTGAAGCGGCGCCCGGCAGACTCACTGAAGCTTTCTTT
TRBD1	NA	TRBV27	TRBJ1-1	CASSFGRGLMNTEAFF	TGTGCCAGCAGTTTCGGCAGGGGGCTCATGAACACTGAAGCTTTCTTT
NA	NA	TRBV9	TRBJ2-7	CASSAGNAGGEQYF	TGTGCCAGCAGCGCAGGTAACGCTGGGGGCGAGCAGTACTTC
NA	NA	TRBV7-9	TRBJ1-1	CASSLERFAEAFF	TGTGCCAGCAGCTTAGAGAGGTTTGCCGAAGCTTTCTTT
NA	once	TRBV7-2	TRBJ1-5	CASSLFGVNQPQHF	TGTGCCAGCAGCTTATTCGGTGTCAATCAGCCCCAGCATTTT
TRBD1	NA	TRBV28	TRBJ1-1	CASRNRGGMNTEAFF	TGTGCCAGCAGAAACAGGGGTGGAATGAACACTGAAGCTTTCTTT
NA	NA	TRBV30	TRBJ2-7	CAVGILSTDEQYF	TGTGCCGTTGGAATCTTAAGCACAGACGAGCAGTACTTC
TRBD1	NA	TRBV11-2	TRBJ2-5	CASSLTGGVVTQYF	TGTGCCAGCAGCTTGACAGGGGGGGTCGTGACCCAGTACTTC
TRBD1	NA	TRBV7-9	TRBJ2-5	CASSTGQSETQYF	TGTGCCAGCAGCACGGGACAGTCCGAGACCCAGTACTTC
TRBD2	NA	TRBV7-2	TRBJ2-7	CASSSLGLGWNEQYF	TGTGCCAGCAGCTCCCTGGGACTAGGGTGGAACGAGCAGTACTTC
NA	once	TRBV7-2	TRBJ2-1	CASSFAGINEQFF	TGTGCCAGCAGCTTCGCGGGAATCAATGAGCAGTTCTTC
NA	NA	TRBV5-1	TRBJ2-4	CASSLSDIQYF	TGCGCCAGCAGCTTGTCGGACATTCAGTACTTC
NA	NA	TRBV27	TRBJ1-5	CARIGRDGGNQPQHF	TGTGCCAGAATTGGCAGGGATGGGGGCAATCAGCCCCAGCATTTT
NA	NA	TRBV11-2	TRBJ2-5	CASSLGVFRETQYF	TGTGCCAGCAGCTTGGGGGTTTTTCGGGAGACCCAGTACTTC
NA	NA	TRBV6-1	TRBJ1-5	CASSVLGALNQPQHF	TGTGCCAGCAGTGTCTTGGGGGCCCTCAATCAGCCCCAGCATTTT